This T cell receptor (beta chain) was captured in a study of blood T cell repertoires in COVID-19. CDR3 size: 15 residues. From germline, CDR1 is LNHDA and CDR2 SQIVND (reference sequence). V was pared by 5 bases and J by 1 base, with 2 bases of the junction left unmatched. Method: immunoSEQ multiplex PCR; TCRdb's copy keeps in-frame clones and lacks some. The sample records 200,000 to 250,000 clones, more than 70% being singletons. The sequence was collected from a woman in her sixties or seventies with acute or convalescent COVID-19. The sample taken for sequencing was peripheral blood. This chain uses TRBV19 with TRBJ2-2; 9 bases are shared with TRBD2. CDR3 nucleotide sequence: TGTGCCAGTAGTGGGCGGGAGGGGAACACCGGGGAGCTGTTTTTT. Protein product: CASSGREGNTGELFF.